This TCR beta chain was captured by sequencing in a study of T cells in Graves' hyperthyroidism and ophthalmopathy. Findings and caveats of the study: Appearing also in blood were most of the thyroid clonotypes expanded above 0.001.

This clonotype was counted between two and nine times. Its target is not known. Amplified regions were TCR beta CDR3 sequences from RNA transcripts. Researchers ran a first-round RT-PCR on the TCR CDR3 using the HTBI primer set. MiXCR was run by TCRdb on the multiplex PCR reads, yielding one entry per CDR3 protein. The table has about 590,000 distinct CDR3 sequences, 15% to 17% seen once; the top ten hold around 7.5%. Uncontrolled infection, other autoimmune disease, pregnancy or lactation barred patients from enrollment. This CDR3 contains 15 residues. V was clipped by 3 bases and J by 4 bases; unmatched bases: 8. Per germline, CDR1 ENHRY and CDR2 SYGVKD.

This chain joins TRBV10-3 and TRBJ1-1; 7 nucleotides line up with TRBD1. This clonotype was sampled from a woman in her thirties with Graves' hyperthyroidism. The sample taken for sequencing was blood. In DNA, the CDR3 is TGTGCCATCAGTGATGTTGGGCAGGGGGGCACTGAAGCTTTCTTT. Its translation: CAISDVGQGGTEAFF.